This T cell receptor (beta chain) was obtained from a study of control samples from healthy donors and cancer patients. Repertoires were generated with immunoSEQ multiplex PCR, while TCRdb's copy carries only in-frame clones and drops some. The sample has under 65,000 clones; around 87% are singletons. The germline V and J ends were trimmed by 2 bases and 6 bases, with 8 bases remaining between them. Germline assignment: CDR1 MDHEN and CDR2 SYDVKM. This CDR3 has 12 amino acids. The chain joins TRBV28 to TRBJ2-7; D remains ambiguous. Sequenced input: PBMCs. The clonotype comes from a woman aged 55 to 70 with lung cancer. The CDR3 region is CASSLSRTEQYF. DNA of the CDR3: TGTGCCAGCAGTTTAAGCAGGACCGAGCAGTACTTC.